The clone carrying this T cell receptor beta chain was seen only a few times. Its antigen is not known. This sample was taken from a study of T cells in Graves' hyperthyroidism and ophthalmopathy. TCR beta CDR3 regions were amplified from RNA transcripts. The HTBI set primed first-round TCR CDR3 RT-PCR. TCRdb independently ran MiXCR on the multiplex PCR reads; one entry per CDR3 protein. The repertoire holds fewer than 450,000 distinct CDR3 sequences, with about 16% as singletons. General observations from the study: Ophthalmopathy was told apart from stable hyperthyroidism by a 13 V-J model.

The CDR3 spans 16 residues. Between the trimmed V and J ends, which lost 2 bases and 1 base, there was a span of 13 bases. Germline V gives CDR1 MNHEY, CDR2 SVGAGI. The sample consisted of blood. The sequence came from a woman aged 55 to 70 with Graves' ophthalmopathy. This chain connects TRBV6-5 to TRBJ2-3, with a possible D match to TRBD1 (5 bases). CDR3 bases: TGTGCCAGCAGTTACCCCCAACAGGACGGCACAGATACGCAGTATTTT. Translation gives CASSYPQQDGTDTQYF.